Below are 28 T cell receptor beta chains sequenced from a single sample in a study of cytomegalovirus exposure and HLA in healthy donors (dated 2017 in TCRdb). Library preparation used the immunoSEQ multiplex PCR assay. For the multiplex PCR, a mixture combining 60 forward primers for TCR Vbeta segments and 13 reverse primers for TCR Jbeta segments was used. TCRdb obtained this table from immuneACCESS and retained in-frame rearrangements with V and J assigned. These tables miss some clones; where compared with another copy, unresolved V genes account for less than half of the shortfall, and the remainder is unexplained. This sample holds 150,000 or so clones; under 85% were observed only once. Approximately 1.6% of the sample comes from the top ten. Sequenced input: PBMCs. These receptors all stem from a woman aged 25 to 39 in good health and CMV-seronegative.

This clone appeared a few times. The V gene is TRBV7-8, the J gene TRBJ2-1; weak D call: TRBD2 (6 bases). The germline gives CDR1 SGHVS, CDR2 FQNEAQ. The CDR3 runs 15 residues. The V end lost 1 base, the J end lost 5 bases, and 12 bases lay between the germline ends. CDR3 sequence reads: CASSLEGLPNNEQFF. DNA of the CDR3: TGTGCCAGCAGCTTAGAGGGACTTCCCAACAATGAGCAGTTCTTC.

This clone was seen only a few times. The rearrangement links TRBV5-1 to TRBJ2-1, with 12 nucleotides matching TRBD2. The CDR3 is 14 residues long. With V trimmed by 4 bases and J by 6 bases, 2 bases remained unmatched. The germline V gene encodes CDR1 SGHRS and CDR2 YFSETQ. In nucleotides, the CDR3 is TGCGCCAGCAGCCCGACTAGCGGGGGCAATGAGCAGTTCTTC. It yields the protein CASSPTSGGNEQFF.

This clone was observed a handful of times. This chain connects TRBV7-8 to TRBJ1-2; TRBD1 aligns across 7 bases. The CDR3 extends over 17 amino acids. After removal of 5 bases from V and 8 bases from J, the junction contained 20 bases not matched to a gene. The germline CDR1 and CDR2 sequences are SGHVS and FQNEAQ. The DNA of the CDR3 is TGTGCCAGCAGCCTTCGACAGGGCAATAATCAGTTCTGGGGCTACACCTTC. As protein: CASSLRQGNNQFWGYTF.

The rearrangement uses TRBV9 and TRBJ1-1, with 7 bases that match TRBD1. CDR1 and CDR2 (germline): SGDLS, YYNGEE. CDR3 length: 14 amino acids. V gave up 0 bases and J gave up 5 bases; unmatched junction bases: 4. CDR3 region: CASSVDPGGTEAFF. DNA of the CDR3: TGTGCCAGCAGCGTAGATCCAGGGGGTACTGAAGCTTTCTTT.

This clone has a handful of counts. V usage is TRBV7-2 and J usage is TRBJ1-3; 7 bases align to TRBD1. The CDR3 is 17 amino acids. The germline CDR1 and CDR2 sequences are SGHTA and FQGNSA. The V segment lost 5 bases and the J segment 0 bases; nucleotides outside the gene matches: 10. The DNA of the CDR3 is TGTGCCAGCAGCCAGACCGGGACAGCGTACTCTGGAAACACCATATATTTT. Its translation is CASSQTGTAYSGNTIYF.

J is TRBJ2-7 and V is TRBV7-8; 10 nucleotides align to TRBD1. Germline CDR1 is SGHVS and CDR2 is FQNEAQ. The CDR3 is made up of 14 amino acids. V lost 8 bases to trimming and J lost 4 bases; unmatched junction nucleotides: 8. The CDR3 nucleotides are TGTGCCAGCTCTGAGACAGGGGGCTTGTACGAGCAGTACTTC. This translates into CASSETGGLYEQYF. The full variable domain, completed using reference TRBV7-8 and TRBJ2-7, is GAGVSQSPRYKVAKRGQDVALRCDPISGHVSLFWYQQALGQGPEFLTYFQNEAQLDKSGLPSDRFFAERPEGSVSTLKIQRTQQEDSAVYLCASSETGGLYEQYFGPGTRLTVT.

The CDR3: CASSPLVGGKFVGYGYTF. Here the CDR3 DNA reads TGTGCCAGCAGCCCCCTGGTAGGGGGCAAATTTGTGGGGTATGGCTACACCTTC. The chain links TRBV9 to TRBJ1-2; 7 bases fit TRBD1. CDR1 SGDLS and CDR2 YYNGEE come from the germline V gene. The CDR3 spans 18 residues. V was pared by 4 bases and J by 5 bases, with 20 bases of the junction left unmatched.

The chain employs TRBV5-4 and TRBJ1-2; perhaps TRBD1 as D (5 bases). The V gene lost 0 bases and the J gene lost 3 bases, with 6 bases spanning the gap. CDR1 SGHNT and CDR2 YYREEE come from the germline V gene (reference sequence). The CDR3 covers 13 residues. CDR3 in amino acids: CASSLDRHYGYTF. The CDR3, as DNA: TGTGCCAGCAGCTTGGACAGGCACTATGGCTACACCTTC. Looking up the rest from reference TRBV5-4 and TRBJ1-2 gives the full variable domain: ETGVTQSPTHLIKTRGQQVTLRCSSQSGHNTVSWYQQALGQGPQFIFQYYREEENGRGNFPPRFSGLQFPNYSSELNVNALELDDSALYLCASSLDRHYGYTFGSGTRLTVV.

The chain has TRBV28 and TRBJ2-1; 10 bases line up with TRBD1. Per germline, CDR1 MDHEN and CDR2 SYDVKM. The CDR3 consists of 12 residues. Trimming removed 11 bases from V and 8 bases from J; junction bases left unmatched: 6. CDR3 amino acids: CAGGTGVDEQFF. In nucleotides, the CDR3 is TGTGCCGGGGGGACAGGGGTAGATGAGCAGTTCTTC.

This clone has a handful of counts. This specimen includes other DNA sequences encoding the same CDR3. J is TRBJ1-6 and V is TRBV9, with a tentative D call TRBD1 (6 bases). This CDR3 comprises 14 residues. CDR1 SGDLS and CDR2 YYNGEE come from the germline V gene. V gave up 3 bases and J gave up 7 bases, with 11 bases separating them. The CDR3 sequence is CASSGPTGNSPLHF. CDR3 coding DNA: TGTGCCAGCAGCGGACCTACAGGGAATTCACCCCTCCACTTT.

V is TRBV19 and J is TRBJ1-1; D is unresolved. CDR1 is LNHDA, CDR2 SQIVND, per germline (reference sequence). This CDR3 has 15 amino acids. The V and J ends lost 0 bases and 6 bases respectively, with 14 bases between them. CDR3 bases: TGTGCCAGTAGTATAGACCCCGCCGGAGGACCTGAAGCTTTCTTT. Protein product: CASSIDPAGGPEAFF.

This clone was picked up one time. The V call is TRBV5-1, the J call TRBJ2-3, with 13 bases matching TRBD2. Per the germline V gene, CDR1 is SGHRS and CDR2 is YFSETQ. The CDR3 has 16 amino acids. V trimming: 4 bases; J trimming: 3 bases; junction bases outside the gene matches: 5. In DNA, the CDR3 is TGCGCCAGCAGCACGCGACTAGCGGGAGGAACAGATACGCAGTATTTT. This encodes CASSTRLAGGTDTQYF.

V gene TRBV4-2 combines with J gene TRBJ2-7, with 7 bases aligning to TRBD2. Per germline, CDR1 LGHNA and CDR2 YNFKEQ. V trimming: 1 base; J trimming: 0 bases; junction bases outside the gene matches: 6. This CDR3 is built from 16 residues. CDR3 coding DNA: TGTGCCAGCAGCCAAGGTTTTGGCGGGAGCTCCTACGAGCAGTACTTC. This translates into CASSQGFGGSSYEQYF.

The V gene is TRBV29-1, the J gene TRBJ2-1; D remains unclear. The CDR3 is 13 amino acids. Germline CDR1 is SQVTM and CDR2 is ANQGSEA. Trimming pared 3 bases from V and 3 bases from J, leaving 9 bases between. The chain's CDR3 is CSVDPRDYNEQFF. CDR3 sequence (DNA): TGCAGCGTTGACCCCCGAGACTACAATGAGCAGTTCTTC.

This sequence joins TRBV23-1 and TRBJ1-3, with a weak D call TRBD1 (6 bases). TRBV23-1 is marked as an open reading frame, function uncertain. The V end lost 0 bases, the J end lost 0 bases, and 9 bases lay between the germline ends. This CDR3 has 16 amino acids. CDR3 sequence: CASSQSDRISGNTIYF. In DNA, the CDR3 is TGCGCCAGCAGTCAATCGGACAGAATCTCTGGAAACACCATATATTTT.

This chain joins TRBV2 and TRBJ1-3; 10 bases fit TRBD1. From germline, CDR1 is SNHLY and CDR2 FYNNEI. Trimming took 6 bases from V and 3 from J; bases not matched to a gene: 2. The CDR3 consists of 14 residues. CDR3 loop: CASRGQGVGNTIYF. The CDR3 DNA follows: TGTGCCAGCAGAGGACAGGGGGTTGGAAACACCATATATTTT.

V and J are TRBV27 and TRBJ2-3; 9 bases align to TRBD2. The V and J ends lost 6 bases and 3 bases, in that order; junction bases with no gene match: 13. This CDR3 spans 17 amino acids. Per the germline V gene, CDR1 is MNHEY and CDR2 is SMNVEV (reference sequence). CDR3 protein: CASSPIRTSVGTDTQYF. For the CDR3, the DNA is TGTGCCAGCAGCCCTATCAGGACTAGCGTGGGGACAGATACGCAGTATTTT.

This clone was seen once. This chain connects TRBV2 to TRBJ2-1, with 13 bases matching TRBD2. The ends lost 4 bases at V and 11 bases at J; junction bases unmatched: 5. The CDR3 loop spans 14 amino acids. Per germline, CDR1 SNHLY and CDR2 FYNNEI. CDR3 bases: TGTGCCAGCAGTGGAGGGACTAGCGGGGCTAAGCAGTTCTTC. Its protein product is CASSGGTSGAKQFF.

The V call is TRBV4-3, the J call TRBJ1-2, with D possibly being TRBD1 (6 bases). This CDR3 region has 15 residues. Germline values: CDR1 LGHNA, CDR2 YSLEER. V lost 0 bases, J lost 4 bases, and 12 bases lay in between. CDR3 sequence: CASSQEVRGGYGYTF. CDR3 nucleotide sequence: TGCGCCAGCAGCCAAGAGGTCAGGGGCGGCTATGGCTACACCTTC.

The rearrangement joins TRBV2 to TRBJ2-1; 10 bases fit TRBD1. From germline, CDR1 is SNHLY and CDR2 FYNNEI. This CDR3 comprises 15 residues. V was pared by 5 bases and J by 1 base, with 2 bases of the junction left unmatched. In nucleotides, the CDR3 is TGTGCCAGCAGTAGGGACAGGGGTTCCTACAATGAGCAGTTCTTC. As protein: CASSRDRGSYNEQFF.

This clone was found a few times. This chain links TRBV7-9 with TRBJ1-2, with 7 bases that match TRBD1. The CDR3 is made up of 18 amino acids. V was pared by 1 base and J by 4 bases, with 15 bases of the junction left unmatched. Germline-derived CDR1 and CDR2 are SEHNR and FQNEAQ (reference sequence). The CDR3 loop reads CASSLDSDAGQHFYGYTF. CDR3 nucleotides: TGTGCCAGCAGCTTAGATAGCGACGCGGGACAGCACTTCTATGGCTACACCTTC.

The genes are TRBV29-1 and TRBJ1-1; 11 bases map to TRBD1. The V segment lost 7 bases and the J segment 1 base; nucleotides outside the gene matches: 8. This CDR3 spans 15 amino acids. The germline gives CDR1 SQVTM, CDR2 ANQGSEA. Here the CDR3 reads CSAPGQGEGNTEAFF. The CDR3 nucleotides are TGCAGCGCCCCGGGACAGGGGGAAGGGAACACTGAAGCTTTCTTT.

The chain couples TRBV5-4 to TRBJ1-1, with D uncertain. Germline CDR1 reads SGHNT; CDR2 reads YYREEE (reference sequence). With 4 bases removed from V and 3 bases from J, the gap between germline ends came to 10 bases. The CDR3 contains 13 residues. The CDR3 nucleotides are TGTGCCAGCAGCCCGCCCGGGGACACTGAAGCTTTCTTT. Amino acids: CASSPPGDTEAFF.

The sample holds a few counts of this clone. The CDR3 here is CASGGELGRAPQDVQFF. The CDR3 nucleotides read TGTGCCAGCGGGGGCGAACTGGGCAGGGCCCCCCAAGATGTGCAGTTCTTC. This chain uses TRBV28 with TRBJ2-1, with a tentative D call TRBD1 (6 bases). The germline CDR1 and CDR2 sequences are MDHEN and SYDVKM. CDR3 length equals 17 residues. V was cut by 8 bases and J by 12 bases, with 32 bases left in between. Full variable domain (outside the CDR3, taken from reference TRBV28 and TRBJ2-1): DVKVTQSSRYLVKRTGEKVFLECVQDMDHENMFWYRQDPGLGLRLIYFSYDVKMKEKGDIPEGYSVSREKKERFSLILESASTNQTSMYLCASGGELGRAPQDVQFFGPGTRLTVL.

This clone has more than one count but fewer than ten. The CDR3 region is CASSLALAALGVDTQYF. The DNA for the CDR3 is TGTGCCAGCAGCCTAGCACTAGCGGCTCTGGGGGTAGATACGCAGTATTTT. The gene calls are TRBV5-6 and TRBJ2-3; 8 bases agree with TRBD2. V was clipped by 4 bases and J by 5 bases; unmatched bases: 15. CDR1 is SGHDT and CDR2 is YYEEEE in the germline V gene. The CDR3 has 17 residues.

Points on this clone: Other DNA sequences in this sample translate to the same CDR3. DNA for the CDR3: TGCGCCAGCAGCTTGGACGGGACAGGGGGCACTGAAGCTTTCTTT. Translation gives CASSLDGTGGTEAFF. This sequence joins TRBV5-1 and TRBJ1-1; the match to TRBD1 covers 11 bases. This CDR3 contains 15 residues. Germline CDR1 and CDR2: SGHRS and YFSETQ. Germline trimming cut 0 bases from V and 4 bases from J; bases unmatched to any gene: 2.

This clone was picked up one time. The V call is TRBV2, the J call TRBJ1-5; D is perhaps TRBD1 (6 bases). This CDR3 is built from 14 residues. Germline V gene data show CDR1 as SNHLY and CDR2 as FYNNEI. V was trimmed by 6 bases and J by 1 base, leaving 10 bases between them. This CDR3 is CASSEGHSNQPQHF. The CDR3, as DNA: TGTGCCAGCAGCGAGGGACACAGCAATCAGCCCCAGCATTTT.

This clone has a handful of counts. The chain employs TRBV6-5 and TRBJ1-1; 7 bases map to TRBD1. V lost 6 bases, J lost 7 bases, and 11 bases stayed unmatched. The CDR3 is made up of 14 amino acids. Per the germline V gene, CDR1 is MNHEY and CDR2 is SVGAGI. CDR3 in amino acids: CASRTYTGEDEAFF. DNA of the CDR3: TGTGCCAGCAGGACCTATACAGGGGAGGATGAAGCTTTCTTT.